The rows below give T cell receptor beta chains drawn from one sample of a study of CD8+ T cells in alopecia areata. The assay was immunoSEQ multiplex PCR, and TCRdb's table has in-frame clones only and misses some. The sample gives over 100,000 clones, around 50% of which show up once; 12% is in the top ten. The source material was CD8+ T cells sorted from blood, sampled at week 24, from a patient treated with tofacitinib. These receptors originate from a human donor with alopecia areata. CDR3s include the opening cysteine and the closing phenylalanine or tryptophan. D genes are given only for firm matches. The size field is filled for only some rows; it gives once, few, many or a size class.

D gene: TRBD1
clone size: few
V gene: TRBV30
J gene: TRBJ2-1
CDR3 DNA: TGTGCCTGGAGTCACCCCTGGGACAGGGGAAATGATGAGCAGTTCTTC
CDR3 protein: CAWSHPWDRGNDEQFF

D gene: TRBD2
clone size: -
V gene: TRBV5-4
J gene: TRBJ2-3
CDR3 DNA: TGTGCCAGCAGCCCTCTGCGGGGGGCTAAAGATACGCAGTATTTT
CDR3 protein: CASSPLRGAKDTQYF

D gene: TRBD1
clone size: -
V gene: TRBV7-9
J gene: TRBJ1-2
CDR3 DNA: TGTGCCAGCAGCTTCGGGACAGACTATGGCTACACCTTC
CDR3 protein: CASSFGTDYGYTF

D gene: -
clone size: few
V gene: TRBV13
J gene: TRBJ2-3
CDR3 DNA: TGTGCCAGCAGCTTAGAGCTTACGCAGTATTTT
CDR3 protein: CASSLELTQYF

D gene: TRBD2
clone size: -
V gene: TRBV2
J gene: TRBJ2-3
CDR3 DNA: TGTGCCAGCAGTGAAGCGCTAGCGGGACGCACAGATACGCAGTATTTT
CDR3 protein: CASSEALAGRTDTQYF

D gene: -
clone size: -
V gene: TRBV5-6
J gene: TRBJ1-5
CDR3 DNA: TGTGCCAGCAGCCCTAGACCCGGGGGCCAGCCCCAGCATTTT
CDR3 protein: CASSPRPGGQPQHF

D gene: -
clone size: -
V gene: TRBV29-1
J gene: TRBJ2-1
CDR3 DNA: TGCAGCGTGGACGGTGTTGGGGATGAGCAGTTCTTC
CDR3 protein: CSVDGVGDEQFF

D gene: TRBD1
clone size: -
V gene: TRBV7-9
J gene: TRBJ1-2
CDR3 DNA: TGTGCCAGCAGCTTAGGGACAGGGTCTAACTATGGCTACACCTTC
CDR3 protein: CASSLGTGSNYGYTF

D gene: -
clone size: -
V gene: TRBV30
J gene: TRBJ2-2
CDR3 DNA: TGTGCCTGGAGTGTCAATCCGAACACCGGGGAGCTGTTTTTT
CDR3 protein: CAWSVNPNTGELFF

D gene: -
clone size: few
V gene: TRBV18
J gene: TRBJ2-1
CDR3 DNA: TGTGCCAGCTCACCAAATGGAGACAATGAGCAGTTCTTC
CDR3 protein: CASSPNGDNEQFF

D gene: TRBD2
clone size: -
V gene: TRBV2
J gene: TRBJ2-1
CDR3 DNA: TGTGCCAGCACTAGCGGGGATTACAATGAGCAGTTCTTC
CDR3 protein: CASTSGDYNEQFF

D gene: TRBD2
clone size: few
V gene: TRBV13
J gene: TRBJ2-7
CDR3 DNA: TGTGCCAGCAGCTTAGTGGGAGGGACCAGCTCCTACGAGCAGTACTTC
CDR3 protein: CASSLVGGTSSYEQYF

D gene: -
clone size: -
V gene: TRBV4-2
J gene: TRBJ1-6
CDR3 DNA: TGTGCCAGCAGCCAAGCCTTGGGCAGGGAAGGTTCACCCCTCCACTTT
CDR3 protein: CASSQALGREGSPLHF

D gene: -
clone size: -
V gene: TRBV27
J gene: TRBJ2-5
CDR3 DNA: TGTGCCAGCAGGAAAACAGGGATTGGGGAGACCCAGTACTTC
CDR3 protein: CASRKTGIGETQYF

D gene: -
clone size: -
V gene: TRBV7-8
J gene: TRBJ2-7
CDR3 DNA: TGTGCCAGCAGCCCTGGGCCAAACTACGAGCAGTACTTC
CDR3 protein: CASSPGPNYEQYF

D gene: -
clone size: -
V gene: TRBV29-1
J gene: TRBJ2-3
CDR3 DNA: TGCAGCGTTGAAGAGGGACATCTCACAGATACGCAGTATTTT
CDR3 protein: CSVEEGHLTDTQYF

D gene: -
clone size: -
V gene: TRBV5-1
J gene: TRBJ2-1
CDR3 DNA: TGCGCCAGCAGCTTGTTTGGCATTAGGAGCTCCTACAATGAGCAGTTCTTC
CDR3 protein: CASSLFGIRSSYNEQFF

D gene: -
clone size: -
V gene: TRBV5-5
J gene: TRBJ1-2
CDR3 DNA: TGTGCCAGCAGCTTGGGATTGGGAGGCTACACCTTC
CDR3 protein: CASSLGLGGYTF

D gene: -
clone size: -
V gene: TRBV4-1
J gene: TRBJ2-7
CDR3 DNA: TGCGCCAGCAGCCAAGGTTTCTCCTACGAGCAGTACTTC
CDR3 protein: CASSQGFSYEQYF

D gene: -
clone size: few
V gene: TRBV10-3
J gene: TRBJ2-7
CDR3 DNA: TGTGCCATCAGTGAGCCCCCGGACGGATCCTACGAGCAGTACTTC
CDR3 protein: CAISEPPDGSYEQYF

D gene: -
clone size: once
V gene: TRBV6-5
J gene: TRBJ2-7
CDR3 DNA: TGTGCCAGCAGTTACTTAGACAGCTCCTACGAGCAGTACTTC
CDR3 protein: CASSYLDSSYEQYF

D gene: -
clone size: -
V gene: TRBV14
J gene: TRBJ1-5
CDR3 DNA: TGTGCCAGCAGCCAACAGGGTTACAATCAGCCCCAGCATTTT
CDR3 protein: CASSQQGYNQPQHF

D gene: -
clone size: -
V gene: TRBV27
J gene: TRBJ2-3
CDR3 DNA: TGTGCCAGCAGTTTGGGGACAAACACAGATACGCAGTATTTT
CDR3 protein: CASSLGTNTDTQYF

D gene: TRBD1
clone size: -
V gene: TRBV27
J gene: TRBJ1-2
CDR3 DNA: TGTGCCAGCAGGGACACTTCCGGGACAGTGAACTATGGCTACACCTTC
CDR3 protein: CASRDTSGTVNYGYTF

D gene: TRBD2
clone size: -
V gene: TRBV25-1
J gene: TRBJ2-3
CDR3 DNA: TGTGCCAGCAGTGAAGCGGGGGGAGCAGATACGCAGTATTTT
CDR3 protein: CASSEAGGADTQYF

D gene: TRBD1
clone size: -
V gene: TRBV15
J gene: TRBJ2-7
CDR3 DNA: TGTGCCACCAGCAGAGGGACAGGGAACTACGAGCAGTACTTC
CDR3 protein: CATSRGTGNYEQYF

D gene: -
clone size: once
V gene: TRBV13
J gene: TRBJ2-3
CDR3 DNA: TGTGCCAGCAGCTCCGAGAATAATCCAGATACGCAGTATTTT
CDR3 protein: CASSSENNPDTQYF

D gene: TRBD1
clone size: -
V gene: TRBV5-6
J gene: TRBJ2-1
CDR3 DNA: TGTGCCAGCAGCCCACAGGGGAATGAGCAGTTCTTC
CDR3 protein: CASSPQGNEQFF

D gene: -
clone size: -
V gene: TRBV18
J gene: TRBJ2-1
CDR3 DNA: TGTGCCAGCTCGCCCGGGACTGACAATGAGCAGTTCTTC
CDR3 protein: CASSPGTDNEQFF

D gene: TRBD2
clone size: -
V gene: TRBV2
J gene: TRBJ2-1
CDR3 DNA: TGTGCCAGCAGTGATAGCGGGTTGGGAAACTACAATGAGCAGTTCTTC
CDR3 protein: CASSDSGLGNYNEQFF